The text below deals with one TCR beta chain. Antigen: not known. The data originate from a study of Ad26.COV2.S vaccination and SARS-CoV-2 variants. Study in general: Participant was drawn from the COV1001 Ad26.COV2.S trial arm. Donor got 5x10^10 or 1x10^11 viral particles of Ad26.COV2.S. Study conclusions and caveats: Spike-specific CD8+ and CD4+ T cell responses reportedly showed substantial breadth after vaccination.

Stated treatment: roughly 18 received Ad26.COV2.S at low or high dose, single or two shots; about 5 received placebo; per-sample allocation not given. The investigators took samples on day 63 after the first vaccine or placebo injection. This CDR3 comprises 17 residues. In germline, CDR1 is MDHEN, CDR2 SYDVKM. Losses at the gene ends were 2 bases for V and 3 bases for J; bases not matched to a gene: 8. Sequencing used immunoSEQ multiplex PCR; TCRdb keeps in-frame clones, though not all of them. This sample carries more than 300,000 clones, around four fifths of them seen once, and the ten largest clones take 2.1%.

The sample here was peripheral blood, taken in a trial of Ad26.COV2.S vaccine versus placebo. The rearrangement links TRBV28 to TRBJ2-5; TRBD2 matches 11 bases. The TCR sequence derives from a person between 18 and 65 years old who received the Ad26.COV2.S COVID-19 vaccine or a placebo. This CDR3 is CASSLGVSGGAEETQYF. The DNA for the CDR3 is TGTGCCAGCAGTTTAGGGGTTAGCGGGGGGGCGGAAGAGACCCAGTACTTC.